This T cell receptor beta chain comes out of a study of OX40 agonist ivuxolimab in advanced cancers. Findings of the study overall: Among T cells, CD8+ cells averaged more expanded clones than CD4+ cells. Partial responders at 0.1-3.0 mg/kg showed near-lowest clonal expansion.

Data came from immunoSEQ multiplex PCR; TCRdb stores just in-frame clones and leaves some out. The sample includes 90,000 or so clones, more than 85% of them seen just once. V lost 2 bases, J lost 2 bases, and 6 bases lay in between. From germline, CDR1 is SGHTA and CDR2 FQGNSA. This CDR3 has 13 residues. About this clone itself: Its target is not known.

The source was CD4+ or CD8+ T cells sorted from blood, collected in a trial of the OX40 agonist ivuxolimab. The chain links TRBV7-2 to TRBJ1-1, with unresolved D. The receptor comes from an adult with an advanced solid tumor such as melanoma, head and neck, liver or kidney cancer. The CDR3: CASSLLFNTEAFF. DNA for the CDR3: TGTGCCAGCAGCTTACTCTTTAACACTGAAGCTTTCTTT.